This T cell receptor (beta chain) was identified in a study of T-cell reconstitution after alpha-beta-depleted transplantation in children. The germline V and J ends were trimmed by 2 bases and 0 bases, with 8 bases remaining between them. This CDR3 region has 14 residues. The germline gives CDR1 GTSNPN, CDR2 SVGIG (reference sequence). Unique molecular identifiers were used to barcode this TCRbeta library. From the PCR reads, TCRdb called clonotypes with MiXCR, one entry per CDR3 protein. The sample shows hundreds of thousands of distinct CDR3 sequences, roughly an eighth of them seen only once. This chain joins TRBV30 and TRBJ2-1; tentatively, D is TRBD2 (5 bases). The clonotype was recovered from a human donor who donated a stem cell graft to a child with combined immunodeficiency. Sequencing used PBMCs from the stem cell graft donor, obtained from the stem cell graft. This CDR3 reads CAWSPGSSYNEQFF. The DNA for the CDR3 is TGTGCCTGGAGTCCGGGGAGCTCCTACAATGAGCAGTTCTTC.